This is a list of T cell receptor beta chains from one sample in a study of blood T cell repertoires in COVID-19. Here immunoSEQ multiplex PCR was the method, and the copy in TCRdb shows in-frame clones only, minus some. The data show approximately 90,000 clones, approximately 86% seen once. The sample was peripheral blood. Receptors originate from a man older than 75 with active or convalescent COVID-19. Both conserved end residues are part of each CDR3. The D gene is left open where the match is weak. Clone size is shown for a subset of rows, as once, few, many or a class of expanded clone.

j_call: TRBJ1-3
clone_size: -
d_call: -
v_call: TRBV11-2
cdr3_aa: CASSLGGRAGNTIYF
cdr3_nt: TGTGCCAGCAGCCTTGGTGGGAGGGCTGGAAACACCATATATTTT

j_call: TRBJ2-1
clone_size: -
d_call: -
v_call: TRBV11-3
cdr3_aa: CASSLTGSVNNEQFF
cdr3_nt: TGTGCCAGCAGCCTGACGGGTAGCGTGAACAATGAGCAGTTCTTC

j_call: TRBJ2-1
clone_size: -
d_call: TRBD2
v_call: TRBV19
cdr3_aa: CASSITVRREGGHEQFF
cdr3_nt: TGTGCCAGTAGTATAACTGTGCGGCGGGAGGGCGGGCATGAGCAGTTCTTC

j_call: TRBJ1-2
clone_size: -
d_call: -
v_call: TRBV7-3
cdr3_aa: CASSLKAGYGYTF
cdr3_nt: TGTGCCAGCAGCTTAAAAGCAGGGTATGGCTACACCTTC

j_call: TRBJ1-5
clone_size: -
d_call: -
v_call: TRBV27
cdr3_aa: CASSATGNQPQHF
cdr3_nt: TGTGCCAGCAGTGCCACAGGGAATCAGCCCCAGCATTTT

j_call: TRBJ2-1
clone_size: -
d_call: -
v_call: TRBV7-3
cdr3_aa: CASSLPSAGEQFF
cdr3_nt: TGTGCCAGCAGCTTACCTAGCGCTGGAGAGCAGTTCTTC

j_call: TRBJ1-2
clone_size: -
d_call: -
v_call: TRBV25-1
cdr3_aa: CASSDGRYGYTF
cdr3_nt: TGTGCCAGCAGTGACGGGAGGTATGGCTACACCTTC

j_call: TRBJ2-7
clone_size: -
d_call: TRBD2
v_call: TRBV7-9
cdr3_aa: CASSSTSGRQGAYEQYF
cdr3_nt: TGTGCCAGCAGTAGTACTAGCGGGCGACAGGGAGCCTACGAGCAGTACTTC

j_call: TRBJ2-7
clone_size: -
d_call: -
v_call: TRBV19
cdr3_aa: CASSRDSSYEQYF
cdr3_nt: TGTGCCAGTAGCAGGGATAGCTCCTACGAGCAGTACTTC

j_call: TRBJ2-7
clone_size: -
d_call: TRBD1
v_call: TRBV27
cdr3_aa: CASSLEKGRGYFYEQYF
cdr3_nt: TGTGCCAGCAGTTTAGAGAAGGGCAGGGGGTATTTTTACGAGCAGTACTTC

j_call: TRBJ1-1
clone_size: few
d_call: TRBD1
v_call: TRBV19
cdr3_aa: CASSRGTGVLEAFF
cdr3_nt: TGTGCCAGTAGTAGAGGGACAGGCGTCCTTGAAGCTTTCTTT

j_call: TRBJ2-7
clone_size: -
d_call: -
v_call: TRBV5-1
cdr3_aa: CASSFLEAGSYEQYF
cdr3_nt: TGCGCCAGCAGCTTCCTCGAAGCTGGCTCCTACGAGCAGTACTTC

j_call: TRBJ2-7
clone_size: -
d_call: TRBD1
v_call: TRBV5-1
cdr3_aa: CASSVAGTGNLGEQYF
cdr3_nt: TGCGCCAGCAGCGTCGCCGGGACAGGAAACTTAGGCGAGCAGTACTTC

j_call: TRBJ2-3
clone_size: once
d_call: TRBD2
v_call: TRBV11-3
cdr3_aa: CASSEGLADSTDTQYF
cdr3_nt: TGTGCCAGCAGCGAGGGACTAGCGGATAGCACAGATACGCAGTATTTT

j_call: TRBJ2-7
clone_size: -
d_call: -
v_call: TRBV7-2
cdr3_aa: CASSLARQGEQYF
cdr3_nt: TGTGCCAGCAGCTTAGCCCGGCAGGGCGAGCAGTACTTC

j_call: TRBJ2-1
clone_size: -
d_call: TRBD2
v_call: TRBV11-2
cdr3_aa: CASSPTSLEQFF
cdr3_nt: TGTGCCAGCAGCCCGACTAGCTTGGAGCAGTTCTTC

j_call: TRBJ1-1
clone_size: -
d_call: -
v_call: TRBV27
cdr3_aa: CASSIRPEVTEAFF
cdr3_nt: TGTGCCAGCAGTATACGGCCCGAGGTAACTGAAGCTTTCTTT

j_call: TRBJ1-5
clone_size: -
d_call: -
v_call: TRBV27
cdr3_aa: CASSLQGSNQPQHF
cdr3_nt: TGTGCCAGCAGTTTACAGGGTAGCAATCAGCCCCAGCATTTT

j_call: TRBJ2-7
clone_size: few
d_call: -
v_call: TRBV6-2/TRBV6-3
cdr3_aa: CASRREGGLYF
cdr3_nt: TGTGCCAGCCGCCGCGAGGGGGGGCTGTACTTC

j_call: TRBJ2-7
clone_size: -
d_call: TRBD2
v_call: TRBV11-1
cdr3_aa: CASSLGAGGSYEQYF
cdr3_nt: TGTGCCAGCAGCTTAGGGGCGGGAGGCTCCTACGAGCAGTACTTC

j_call: TRBJ2-1
clone_size: -
d_call: -
v_call: TRBV9
cdr3_aa: CASSVGRGMGYNEQFF
cdr3_nt: TGTGCCAGCAGCGTAGGTAGAGGAATGGGCTACAATGAGCAGTTCTTC

j_call: TRBJ2-5
clone_size: -
d_call: -
v_call: TRBV11-3
cdr3_aa: CASSPGDSGETQYF
cdr3_nt: TGTGCCAGCAGCCCGGGGGATTCGGGAGAGACCCAGTACTTC

j_call: TRBJ2-7
clone_size: -
d_call: TRBD1
v_call: TRBV24-1
cdr3_aa: CATSDHTGGPYYEQYF
cdr3_nt: TGTGCCACCAGTGACCATACAGGGGGCCCCTACTACGAGCAGTACTTC

j_call: TRBJ2-2
clone_size: -
d_call: -
v_call: TRBV7-3
cdr3_aa: CASSPDRYTGELFF
cdr3_nt: TGTGCCAGCAGCCCCGACAGGTACACCGGGGAGCTGTTTTTT

j_call: TRBJ2-4
clone_size: -
d_call: TRBD1
v_call: TRBV7-2
cdr3_aa: CASSLFRDRERDIQYF
cdr3_nt: TGTGCCAGCAGCTTGTTCCGGGACAGGGAGCGGGACATTCAGTACTTC

j_call: TRBJ2-2
clone_size: once
d_call: -
v_call: TRBV5-4
cdr3_aa: CASSFPGAGELFF
cdr3_nt: TGTGCCAGCAGCTTTCCGGGAGCCGGGGAGCTGTTTTTT

j_call: TRBJ2-1
clone_size: -
d_call: TRBD2
v_call: TRBV7-2
cdr3_aa: CASSLGRLAVQFF
cdr3_nt: TGTGCCAGCAGCTTAGGAAGACTAGCGGTGCAGTTCTTC

j_call: TRBJ1-5
clone_size: -
d_call: -
v_call: TRBV19
cdr3_aa: CASSRGTLINQPQHF
cdr3_nt: TGTGCCAGTAGCCGCGGGACGTTGATCAATCAGCCCCAGCATTTT

j_call: TRBJ1-5
clone_size: -
d_call: -
v_call: TRBV2
cdr3_aa: CASSESREGQPQHF
cdr3_nt: TGTGCCAGCAGTGAGTCCAGGGAAGGGCAGCCCCAGCATTTT

j_call: TRBJ1-2
clone_size: -
d_call: -
v_call: TRBV7-6
cdr3_aa: CASSPVSGRKGGYTF
cdr3_nt: TGTGCCAGCAGCCCGGTGAGCGGACGCAAGGGTGGCTACACCTTC

j_call: TRBJ2-1
clone_size: -
d_call: TRBD1
v_call: TRBV9
cdr3_aa: CASSGTGGGEQFF
cdr3_nt: TGTGCCAGCAGCGGAACAGGGGGCGGTGAGCAGTTCTTC

j_call: TRBJ1-5
clone_size: -
d_call: TRBD1
v_call: TRBV28
cdr3_aa: CASSVGTGGNQPQHF
cdr3_nt: TGTGCCAGCAGTGTAGGGACAGGTGGGAATCAGCCCCAGCATTTT

j_call: TRBJ2-4
clone_size: -
d_call: TRBD2
v_call: TRBV25-1
cdr3_aa: CASSGTSGLAKNIQYF
cdr3_nt: TGTGCCAGCAGTGGTACTAGCGGTCTAGCCAAAAACATTCAGTACTTC

j_call: TRBJ2-2
clone_size: -
d_call: -
v_call: TRBV9
cdr3_aa: CASSVLLSGELFF
cdr3_nt: TGTGCCAGCAGCGTTCTACTATCCGGGGAGCTGTTTTTT

j_call: TRBJ2-2
clone_size: once
d_call: TRBD1
v_call: TRBV5-1
cdr3_aa: CASSLNGQGVWIGELFF
cdr3_nt: TGCGCCAGCAGCTTGAACGGACAGGGGGTTTGGATCGGGGAGCTGTTTTTT

j_call: TRBJ1-4
clone_size: -
d_call: -
v_call: TRBV4-1
cdr3_aa: CASSQTGWIEKLFF
cdr3_nt: TGCGCCAGCAGCCAAACAGGGTGGATTGAAAAACTGTTTTTT

j_call: TRBJ1-1
clone_size: -
d_call: TRBD1
v_call: TRBV6-5
cdr3_aa: CASTDRGVNTEAFF
cdr3_nt: TGTGCCAGCACCGACAGGGGAGTGAACACTGAAGCTTTCTTT

j_call: TRBJ2-7
clone_size: -
d_call: -
v_call: TRBV7-8
cdr3_aa: CASSLAGGGTYLEQYF
cdr3_nt: TGTGCCAGCAGCTTAGCAGGGGGCGGGACCTATCTCGAGCAGTACTTC

j_call: TRBJ1-1
clone_size: -
d_call: TRBD1
v_call: TRBV19
cdr3_aa: CASSTLGDRGRQTEAFF
cdr3_nt: TGTGCCAGTAGTACCTTAGGGGACAGGGGGCGTCAGACTGAAGCTTTCTTT

j_call: TRBJ2-1
clone_size: -
d_call: TRBD2
v_call: TRBV5-4
cdr3_aa: CASSLDPGSGRYNEQFF
cdr3_nt: TGTGCCAGCAGCTTGGACCCTGGGAGCGGGAGATACAATGAGCAGTTCTTC

j_call: TRBJ2-7
clone_size: once
d_call: -
v_call: TRBV4-1
cdr3_aa: CASSQGQKDEQYF
cdr3_nt: TGCGCCAGCAGCCAAGGGCAGAAAGACGAGCAGTACTTC

j_call: TRBJ2-2
clone_size: -
d_call: -
v_call: TRBV2
cdr3_aa: CASEKEGNTGELFF
cdr3_nt: TGTGCCAGCGAGAAGGAGGGAAACACCGGGGAGCTGTTTTTT

j_call: TRBJ2-5
clone_size: -
d_call: -
v_call: TRBV5-4
cdr3_aa: CASSSGQSQETQYF
cdr3_nt: TGTGCCAGCAGCTCCGGACAGAGCCAAGAGACCCAGTACTTC